The present entry profiles one T cell receptor beta chain with its context. What it binds is unknown. CDR1 SGHTA and CDR2 FQGNSA come from the germline V gene. This CDR3 has 13 residues. Trimming cost V 5 bases and J 4 bases, with 9 bases left between them. This sample stems from a study of shared clonotypes between healthy human individuals. Points from the study as a whole: Naive CD4 clonotype sharing across several donors was about 5%. Generally, naive subsets came out with larger estimated richness than memory subsets.

There were no recent acute infections or vaccinations among the donors, who were healthy HIV-negative adults. Clones were read by immunoSEQ multiplex PCR, and TCRdb kept only the in-frame ones, dropping some. The sample consists of 1,500,000 or so clones, approximately 98.5% of them appearing once. This TCR derives from a man aged 25-45 years in good health. Sequenced input: naive CD4+ T cells sorted from blood. Subset reported: CD45RA+ positively selected. The V and J genes are TRBV7-2 and TRBJ2-1; no definite D call. CDR3 bases: TGTGCCAGCAGCGTAAGTCCATACAATGAGCAGTTCTTC. Its protein product is CASSVSPYNEQFF.